These T cell receptor beta chains were read from a single sample in a study of T-cell memory formation after mild COVID-19. Each CDR3 protein is one row after TCRdb ran MiXCR on the 5' RACE reads. The sample lists 280,000 or so distinct CDR3 sequences; around 17% were seen once. The source material was PBMCs or a T cell subset sorted from them (not recorded which). Receptors were obtained from a man between 18 and 29 years old who had mild COVID-19 (a few samples of this study predate the infection). Cell type and time point are not known. Both conserved end residues are trimmed from each CDR3. Size values are once, few and many counts, or a class for expanded clones, and some rows have none.

TRBV27,-,TRBJ1-4,ASRLWVSDEKLF
TRBV4-1,-,TRBJ1-1,ASSPSARGEAF
TRBV7-2,many,TRBJ2-1,ASSLRLAGGSEQF
TRBV6-5,-,TRBJ1-6,ASSWDYNSPLH
TRBV20-1,few,TRBJ1-2,SARVGGGYT
TRBV4-1,-,TRBJ2-1,ASSQDMAGGREQF
TRBV6-5,-,TRBJ1-2,ASSYTGLYGYT
TRBV7-2,few,TRBJ1-4,ASSSDRGYEKLF
TRBV12-3/TRBV12-4,few,TRBJ2-5,ASSDGTRETQY
TRBV6-2/TRBV6-3,few,TRBJ1-2,ASSYGLGGYGYT
TRBV30,few,TRBJ2-2,AWDPTGQGGTGELF
TRBV7-2,few,TRBJ1-4,ASSERGGRNEKLF
TRBV4-3,-,TRBJ1-2,ASSPIPVGIHGYT
TRBV2,-,TRBJ1-2,ASRRTGKDYGYT
TRBV5-5,few,TRBJ1-1,ASSLVGSLNTEAF
TRBV27,-,TRBJ2-2,ASSLPRMAGGDGELF
TRBV20-1,-,TRBJ2-6,SATGDGANVLT
TRBV7-8,few,TRBJ2-2,ASSQWDRGAGELF
TRBV6-5,-,TRBJ2-3,ASNRLAGIDTQY
TRBV6-6,-,TRBJ2-5,ASSYWGGQETQY
TRBV4-3,few,TRBJ2-1,ASSQDRPQGAAWNEQF
TRBV10-3,few,TRBJ2-5,AISESTGETQY
TRBV20-1,-,TRBJ1-1,SARSRGLV
TRBV5-1,many,TRBJ1-2,ASSGVPGGYT
TRBV10-3,-,TRBJ2-1,AVHGGDNEQF
TRBV20-1,-,TRBJ1-5,SAIWGGNQPQH
TRBV14,few,TRBJ2-3,ASSVRPDTQY
TRBV3-1,few,TRBJ1-6,ASSPRWTGSPLH
TRBV7-6,few,TRBJ2-1,ASSLAGAFDEQF
TRBV7-6,-,TRBJ2-1,ASSPRMPGRINEQF
TRBV6-2/TRBV6-3,few,TRBJ2-7,ASSTRGGRLYEQY
TRBV7-8,many,TRBJ2-1,ASSLRMTGVDEQF
TRBV6-1,-,TRBJ1-3,ASSGAGRGNTIY
TRBV9,few,TRBJ1-3,ASSVLGLGNTIY
TRBV11-3,-,TRBJ2-1,ASSPDPGAYNEQF
TRBV20-1,-,TRBJ1-2,SARWGNYGYT
TRBV5-4,few,TRBJ1-1,ASSLGGQGELSEAF
TRBV6-2/TRBV6-3,few,TRBJ2-7,ASRDPLGRGETYEQY
TRBV5-1,-,TRBJ2-7,ASSFGLAGYEQY
TRBV7-8,many,TRBJ2-3,ASSFRGQGTTDTQY
TRBV6-1,many,TRBJ2-2,ASSPGQGYTGELF
TRBV12-3/TRBV12-4,-,TRBJ1-2,ASSASPREVYGYT
TRBV6-5,-,TRBJ2-2,ASSYFPGGGSGELF
TRBV5-1,few,TRBJ1-3,ASSLDWTGSSGNTIY
TRBV7-2,few,TRBJ2-3,ASSSQGPSTDTQY
TRBV5-1,few,TRBJ2-1,ASSLGSSSYNEQF
TRBV6-5,few,TRBJ2-6,ASSYFVGANVLT
TRBV12-3/TRBV12-4,many,TRBJ2-5,ASSTGQGVETQY
TRBV6-5,-,TRBJ2-5,ASSYSEGGGETQY
TRBV6-1,-,TRBJ1-5,ASRGGTVNQPQH
TRBV29-1,few,TRBJ2-1,SVEGLAGDNEQF
TRBV20-1,-,TRBJ1-2,SAYQGRGDGYT
TRBV11-3,-,TRBJ2-3,ASSSRDVGASTDTQY
TRBV2,few,TRBJ1-5,ASSGQAGQPQH